The 24 T cell receptor beta chains below all came from one sample that was sequenced in a study of T cell responses to AZD1222 COVID-19 vaccine listed by TCRdb under 2021. The protocol used for the library was the immunoSEQ multiplex PCR assay. Not all clones reach the TCRdb copy of this immuneACCESS table, which keeps in-frame sequences only. Checked studies attribute under half of the gap to unresolved V genes and leave the rest unexplained. The sample table holds 150,000 to 200,000 clones, of which roughly 92% were seen once. The biggest ten clones account for 3% to 3.5% of the sample. Taken with the paper, the label for time point translates to: about 28 days (+/-7) after the second vaccine dose. The material was peripheral blood, obtained 28 days after the second AZD1222 dose. The receptors were gathered from an adult who received the AZD1222 COVID-19 vaccine.

The J gene is TRBJ1-5, the V gene TRBV2; D gene ambiguous. Germline V gene sequence: CDR1 SNHLY, CDR2 FYNNEI. This CDR3 region has 13 residues. Trimming stripped 2 bases from V and 7 bases from J, with 9 bases between. The DNA for the CDR3 is TGTGCCAGCAGTGAATTTATAACGCAGCCCCAGCATTTT. Amino acids: CASSEFITQPQHF.

The chain couples TRBV28 to TRBJ2-2; no clear D gene. The length of the CDR3 is 13 residues. V shed 7 bases and J shed 5 bases, with 11 bases lying between them. Germline loops: CDR1 MDHEN, CDR2 SYDVKM. The CDR3 DNA reads TGTGCCAGCAAGTCGGAGCTTACCGGGGAGCTGTTTTTT. Protein sequence: CASKSELTGELFF.

This clone was observed a single time. The rearrangement joins TRBV7-2 to TRBJ1-2; D gene ambiguous. V lost 2 bases and J lost 2, with 6 bases in between. The CDR3 consists of 13 residues. CDR1 and CDR2 from the germline V gene are SGHTA and FQGNSA. The chain's CDR3 is CASSLWANYGYTF. CDR3 sequence (DNA): TGTGCCAGCAGCTTATGGGCCAACTATGGCTACACCTTC.

This clone was recorded only once. This rearrangement joins TRBV30 to TRBJ1-3, with a weak D call TRBD1 (6 bases). Germline V CDR1 and CDR2: GTSNPN, SVGIG (reference sequence). V dropped 0 bases and J dropped 3 bases, with 18 bases sitting between them. The CDR3 contains 17 residues. The CDR3 nucleotides are TGTGCCTGGAGTGTACTTAGAGGGGGTGACCATGGAAACACCATATATTTT. Its translation: CAWSVLRGGDHGNTIYF.

V usage is TRBV7-9 and J usage is TRBJ1-6; no definite D call. The germline V and J ends were trimmed by 1 base and 7 bases, with 11 bases remaining between them. The CDR3 is 15 residues long. Germline CDR1 is SEHNR and CDR2 is FQNEAQ (reference sequence). Here the CDR3 reads CASSLEPVSNSPLHF. Written as DNA, the CDR3 is TGTGCCAGCAGCTTAGAACCGGTTTCAAATTCACCCCTCCACTTT.

V gene TRBV4-1 combines with J gene TRBJ1-2, with TRBD1 identical over 7 bases. Germline CDR1 is MGHRA and CDR2 is YSYEKL. With 0 bases clipped from V and 4 bases from J, the junction kept 5 bases outside the gene matches. The CDR3 is 15 amino acids. The CDR3 region has the DNA TGCGCCAGCAGCCAAGATGGACAGGTTCGCTATGGCTACACCTTC. This sequence encodes CASSQDGQVRYGYTF.

This chain connects TRBV30 to TRBJ1-5; 7 bases are shared with TRBD1. The CDR3 spans 15 residues. Germline V lookup: CDR1 GTSNPN, CDR2 SVGIG (reference sequence). Losses at the gene ends were 2 bases for V and 2 bases for J; bases not matched to a gene: 6. CDR3 DNA: TGTGCCTGGAGTCAAAGGGGGCCCGGCAATCAGCCCCAGCATTTT. Encoded protein: CAWSQRGPGNQPQHF.

The CDR3 sequence is CASSLQGTYGYTF. Here the CDR3 DNA reads TGTGCCAGCAGCCTACAGGGCACCTATGGCTACACCTTC. V gene TRBV7-9 combines with J gene TRBJ1-2, with a tentative D call TRBD1 (6 bases). Trimming left V 5 bases short and J 4 bases short, with 11 bases between. Germline V gene sequence: CDR1 SEHNR, CDR2 FQNEAQ (reference sequence). There are 13 residues in the CDR3.

This clone was recorded once. V and J are TRBV3-1 (or the pseudogene TRBV3-2) and TRBJ1-1, with D possibly matching TRBD1 (5 bases). V was pared by 4 bases and J by 1 base, with 16 bases between. Germline V gene data show CDR1 as LGHDT and CDR2 as YNNKEL (reference sequence). The CDR3 is made up of 16 amino acids. The CDR3 is CASSPLRGLGNTEAFF. The CDR3 DNA sequence: TGTGCCAGCAGCCCTCTTCGGGGCCTAGGGAACACTGAAGCTTTCTTT.

This rearrangement joins TRBV6-6 to TRBJ1-3; D not certain. There are 17 residues in the CDR3. CDR1 and CDR2 (germline): MNHNY, SVGAGI (reference sequence). Between the trimmed V and J ends, which lost 5 bases and 0 bases, there was a span of 17 bases. CDR3 DNA: TGTGCCAGCAGTCACAGACGAGACCGGGACTCTGGAAACACCATATATTTT. This translates into CASSHRRDRDSGNTIYF.

The genes are TRBV7-3 and TRBJ1-1; D gene uncertain. Trimming removed 4 bases from V and 0 bases from J, with 6 bases in between. The CDR3 contains 13 residues. Germline assignment: CDR1 SGHTA and CDR2 FQGTGA. DNA of the CDR3: TGTGCCAGCAGCTCCGAAGTGAACACTGAAGCTTTCTTT. Protein: CASSSEVNTEAFF.

This rearrangement joins TRBV4-1 to TRBJ2-3, with TRBD1 identical over 9 bases. CDR3 length: 14 residues. Trimming cost V 1 base and J 14 bases; bases outside gene matches: 10. CDR1 and CDR2 (germline): MGHRA, YSYEKL. The CDR3 loop reads CASSQAERTGARYF. The CDR3 DNA reads TGCGCCAGCAGCCAAGCGGAGAGGACAGGGGCGCGGTATTTT.

This rearrangement joins TRBV6-5 to TRBJ1-1, with a tentative D call TRBD1 (6 bases). V was pared by 2 bases and J by 3 bases, with 13 bases between. The CDR3 loop spans 15 amino acids. Germline V lookup: CDR1 MNHEY, CDR2 SVGAGI. The CDR3 sequence: CASSYTAGDYTEAFF. The CDR3 DNA is TGTGCCAGCAGTTACACGGCAGGGGACTACACTGAAGCTTTCTTT.

The chain carries TRBV7-9 and TRBJ2-5; possibly TRBD2 for D (6 bases). This CDR3 has 16 amino acids. Per germline, CDR1 SEHNR and CDR2 FQNEAQ (reference sequence). V lost 5 bases, J lost 5 bases, and 21 bases lay in between. The CDR3 sequence: CASSPREGRAGETQYF. The CDR3 DNA is TGTGCCAGCAGCCCCCGAGAGGGACGAGCGGGCGAGACCCAGTACTTC.

The rearrangement joins TRBV7-2 to TRBJ2-2; D gene unclear. Trimming cost V 5 bases and J 5 bases, with 6 bases left between them. CDR3 length: 12 residues. The V gene's germline CDR1 is SGHTA and CDR2 FQGNSA. In DNA form, the CDR3 reads TGTGCCAGCAGCCCTGGGACCGGGGAGCTGTTTTTT. It codes for CASSPGTGELFF.

The chain couples TRBV4-1 to TRBJ2-7; 12 bases fit TRBD2. CDR1 and CDR2 from the germline V gene are MGHRA and YSYEKL. CDR3 length: 20 amino acids. V was pared by 0 bases and J by 7 bases, with 19 bases of the junction left unmatched. CDR3 DNA sequence: TGCGCCAGCAGCCAAGATACAGTGGCTAGCGGGAGGGCCCTGTATGGTGAGCAGTACTTC. It translates to CASSQDTVASGRALYGEQYF.

This clone appeared once. The gene calls are TRBV9 and TRBJ1-4; possible D gene TRBD1, 5 bases. The ends were cut back, 7 bases at V and 3 bases at J, with 13 bases in the middle. The CDR3 loop spans 14 amino acids. Per the germline V gene, CDR1 is SGDLS and CDR2 is YYNGEE. The CDR3 is CASGGQRSNEKLFF. DNA for the CDR3: TGTGCCAGCGGAGGACAAAGATCTAATGAAAAACTGTTTTTT.

The chain joins TRBV5-1 to TRBJ2-2; D gene unclear. V was shortened by 5 bases and J by 4 bases, with 12 bases between the two germline ends. CDR3 length equals 14 residues. The germline gives CDR1 SGHRS, CDR2 YFSETQ. The CDR3 DNA follows: TGCGCCAGCAGTGAGGATCCGACCACCGGGGAGCTGTTTTTT. This translates into CASSEDPTTGELFF.

The chain couples TRBV3-1 (or the pseudogene TRBV3-2) to TRBJ2-7; perhaps TRBD2 as D (5 bases). This CDR3 is built from 13 residues. V lost 4 bases and J 7 bases, leaving 14 bases between the germline ends. The germline V gene encodes CDR1 LGHDT and CDR2 YNNKEL (reference sequence). In DNA form, the CDR3 reads TGTGCCAGCAGCCCCCCGGGATCGAGGGAGCAGTACTTC. This sequence encodes CASSPPGSREQYF.

This chain connects TRBV19 to TRBJ1-1; weak D call: TRBD1 (5 bases). V lost 3 bases and J lost 1, with 9 bases in between. Germline V CDR1 and CDR2: LNHDA, SQIVND (reference sequence). The CDR3 extends over 14 amino acids. CDR3 nucleotides: TGTGCCAGTAGTATCCGTACAGGGAACACTGAAGCTTTCTTT. Protein: CASSIRTGNTEAFF.

V is TRBV7-2 and J is TRBJ2-2; possible D gene TRBD1, 6 bases. The V and J ends lost 2 bases and 1 base respectively, with 8 bases between them. Germline loops: CDR1 SGHTA, CDR2 FQGNSA. CDR3 length: 15 residues. As DNA, the CDR3 is TGTGCCAGCAGCTTAAAGACAGGGAACACCGGGGAGCTGTTTTTT. This translates into CASSLKTGNTGELFF.

The V gene is TRBV18, the J gene TRBJ1-4; TRBD1 matches at 9 bases. After removal of 3 bases from V and 8 bases from J, the junction contained 10 bases not matched to a gene. The germline CDR1 and CDR2 sequences are KGHSH and LQKENI. The CDR3 length is 16 residues. In DNA, the CDR3 is TGTGCCAGCTCACCGCCTACCGGGACAGGGAGCGAAAAACTGTTTTTT. As protein: CASSPPTGTGSEKLFF.

V gene TRBV19 combines with J gene TRBJ1-6, with 10 bases that match TRBD1. Germline V gives CDR1 LNHDA, CDR2 SQIVND (reference sequence). There are 16 residues in the CDR3. The trim removed 6 bases at V and 10 bases at J, leaving 12 bases unmatched. CDR3 DNA sequence: TGTGCCAGTAGGGGTCCCAGGACAGGGGGATCCTCACCCCTCCACTTT. This sequence encodes CASRGPRTGGSSPLHF.

This chain joins TRBV12-5 and TRBJ1-1, with a possible D match to TRBD1 (5 bases). Germline V gene data show CDR1 as LGHNT and CDR2 as FRNRAP. The V and J ends lost 5 bases and 0 bases respectively, with 16 bases between them. This CDR3 comprises 16 residues. CDR3 in amino acids: CASGPSATAVNTEAFF. DNA for the CDR3: TGTGCTAGTGGTCCATCAGCGACAGCGGTGAACACTGAAGCTTTCTTT.